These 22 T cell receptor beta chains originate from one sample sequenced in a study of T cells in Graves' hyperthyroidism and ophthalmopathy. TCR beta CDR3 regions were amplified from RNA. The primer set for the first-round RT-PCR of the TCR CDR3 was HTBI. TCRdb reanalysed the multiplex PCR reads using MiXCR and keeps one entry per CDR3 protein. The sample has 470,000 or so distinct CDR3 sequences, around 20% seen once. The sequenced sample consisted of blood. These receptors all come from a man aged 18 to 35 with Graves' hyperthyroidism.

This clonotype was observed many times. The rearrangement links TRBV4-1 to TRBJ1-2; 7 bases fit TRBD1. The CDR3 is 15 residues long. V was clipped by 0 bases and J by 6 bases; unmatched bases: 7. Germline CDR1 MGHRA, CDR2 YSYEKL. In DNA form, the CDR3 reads TGCGCCAGCAGCCAAGATAGGGGACAGTATGATGGCTACACCTTC. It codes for CASSQDRGQYDGYTF.

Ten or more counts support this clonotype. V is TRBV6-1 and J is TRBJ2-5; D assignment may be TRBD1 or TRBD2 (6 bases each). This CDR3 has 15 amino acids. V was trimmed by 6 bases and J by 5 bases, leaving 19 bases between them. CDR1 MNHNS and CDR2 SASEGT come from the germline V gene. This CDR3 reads CASRNRALSGETQYF. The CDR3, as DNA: TGTGCCAGCAGGAACAGGGCCTTGAGCGGGGAGACCCAGTACTTC.

CDR3 protein: CASSSGTLYSNQPQHF. The CDR3 DNA reads as TGTGCCAGCAGTTCCGGGACACTCTATAGCAATCAGCCCCAGCATTTT. V is TRBV28 and J is TRBJ1-5; TRBD1 might be the D (6 bases). The CDR3 is made up of 16 amino acids. Trimming removed 4 bases from V and 0 bases from J, with 13 bases in between. Germline loops: CDR1 MDHEN, CDR2 SYDVKM.

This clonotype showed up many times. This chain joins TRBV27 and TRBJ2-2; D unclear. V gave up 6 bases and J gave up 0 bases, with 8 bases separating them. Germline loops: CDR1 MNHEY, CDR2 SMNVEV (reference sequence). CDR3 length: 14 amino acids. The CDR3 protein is CASSGVANTGELFF. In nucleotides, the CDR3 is TGTGCCAGCAGCGGCGTCGCGAACACCGGGGAGCTGTTTTTT.

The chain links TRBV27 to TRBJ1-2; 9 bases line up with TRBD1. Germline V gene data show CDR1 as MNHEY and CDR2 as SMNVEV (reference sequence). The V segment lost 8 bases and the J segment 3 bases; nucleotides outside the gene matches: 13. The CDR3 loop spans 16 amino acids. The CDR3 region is CASSSHETGGDYGYTF. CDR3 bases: TGTGCCAGCTCGAGCCACGAGACAGGGGGTGACTATGGCTACACCTTC.

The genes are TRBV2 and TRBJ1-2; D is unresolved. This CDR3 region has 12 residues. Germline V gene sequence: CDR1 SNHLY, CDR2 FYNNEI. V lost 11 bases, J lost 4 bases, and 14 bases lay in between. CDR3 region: CAGGISSYGYTF. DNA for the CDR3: TGTGCCGGCGGAATATCGAGCTATGGCTACACCTTC.

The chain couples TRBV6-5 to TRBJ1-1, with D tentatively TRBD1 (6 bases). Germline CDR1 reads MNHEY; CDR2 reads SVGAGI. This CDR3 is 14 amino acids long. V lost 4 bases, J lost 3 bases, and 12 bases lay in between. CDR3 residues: CASSWKGGDTEAFF. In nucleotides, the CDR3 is TGTGCCAGCAGTTGGAAGGGGGGAGACACTGAAGCTTTCTTT.

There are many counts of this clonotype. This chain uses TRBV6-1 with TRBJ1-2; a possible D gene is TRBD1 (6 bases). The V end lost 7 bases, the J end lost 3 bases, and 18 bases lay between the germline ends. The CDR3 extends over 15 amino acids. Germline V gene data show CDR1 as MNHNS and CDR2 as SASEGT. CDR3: CASTNQQGIDYGYTF. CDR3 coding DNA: TGTGCCAGCACTAACCAACAGGGTATCGACTATGGCTACACCTTC.

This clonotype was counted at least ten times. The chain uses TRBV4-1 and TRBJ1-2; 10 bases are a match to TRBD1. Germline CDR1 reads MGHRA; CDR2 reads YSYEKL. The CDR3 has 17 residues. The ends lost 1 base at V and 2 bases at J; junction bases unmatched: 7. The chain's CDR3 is CASSQGGGTGANYGYTF. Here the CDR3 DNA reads TGCGCCAGCAGCCAAGGAGGGGGGACAGGGGCGAACTATGGCTACACCTTC.

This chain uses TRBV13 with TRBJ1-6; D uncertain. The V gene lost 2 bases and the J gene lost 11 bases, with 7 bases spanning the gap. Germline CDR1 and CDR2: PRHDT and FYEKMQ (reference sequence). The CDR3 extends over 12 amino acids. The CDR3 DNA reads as TGTGCCAGCAGCTTACGGAGGACACCCCTCCACTTT. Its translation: CASSLRRTPLHF.

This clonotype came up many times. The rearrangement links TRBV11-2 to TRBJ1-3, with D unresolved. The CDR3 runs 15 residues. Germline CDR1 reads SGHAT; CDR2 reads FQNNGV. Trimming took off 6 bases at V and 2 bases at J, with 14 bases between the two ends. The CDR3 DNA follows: TGTGCCAGCAGTTTATCGGGAAGAGCTGGAAACACCATATATTTT. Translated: CASSLSGRAGNTIYF.

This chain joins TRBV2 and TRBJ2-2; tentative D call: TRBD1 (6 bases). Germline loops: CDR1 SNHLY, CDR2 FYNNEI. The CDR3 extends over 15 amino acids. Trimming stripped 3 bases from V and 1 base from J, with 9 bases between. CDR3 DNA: TGTGCCAGCAGTGACAGGACAGTGAACACCGGGGAGCTGTTTTTT. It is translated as CASSDRTVNTGELFF.

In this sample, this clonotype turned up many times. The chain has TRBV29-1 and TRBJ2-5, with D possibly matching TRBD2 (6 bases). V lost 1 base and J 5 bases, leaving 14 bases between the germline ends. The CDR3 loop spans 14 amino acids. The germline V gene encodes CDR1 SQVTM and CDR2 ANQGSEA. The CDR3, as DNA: TGCAGCGTTGAAGGCCTTATCGGAGGGGAGACCCAGTACTTC. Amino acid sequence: CSVEGLIGGETQYF. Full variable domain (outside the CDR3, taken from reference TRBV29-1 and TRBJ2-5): SAVISQKPSRDICQRGTSLTIQCQVDSQVTMMFWYRQQPGQSLTLIATANQGSEATYESGFVIDKFPISRPNLTFSTLTVSNMSPEDSSIYLCSVEGLIGGETQYFGPGTRLLVL.

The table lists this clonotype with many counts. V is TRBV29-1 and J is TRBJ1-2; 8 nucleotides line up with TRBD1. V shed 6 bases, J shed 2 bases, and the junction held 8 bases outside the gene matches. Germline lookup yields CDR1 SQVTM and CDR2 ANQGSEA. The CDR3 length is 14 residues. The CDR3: CSVKPWTGNYGYTF. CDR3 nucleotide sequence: TGCAGCGTGAAGCCTTGGACAGGGAACTATGGCTACACCTTC.

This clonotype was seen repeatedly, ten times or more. The CDR3 DNA reads as TGTGCCAGCCGCCCCCGAAGGACAGATGAAGATAGCAATCAGCCCCAGCATTTT. Protein sequence: CASRPRRTDEDSNQPQHF. The chain uses TRBV6-2 or TRBV6-3 and TRBJ1-5, with D possibly TRBD1 on 6 matching bases. Trimming stripped 8 bases from V and 0 bases from J, with 23 bases between. This CDR3 has 18 residues. Germline CDR1 reads MNHEY; CDR2 reads SVGEGT.

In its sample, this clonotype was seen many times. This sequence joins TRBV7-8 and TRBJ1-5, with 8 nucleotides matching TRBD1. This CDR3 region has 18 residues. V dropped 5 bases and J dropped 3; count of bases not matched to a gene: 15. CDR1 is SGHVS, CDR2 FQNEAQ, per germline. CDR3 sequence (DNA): TGTGCCAGCAGCCCCCTTCGGGCAGGGGGCCTGAACAATCAGCCCCAGCATTTT. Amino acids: CASSPLRAGGLNNQPQHF.

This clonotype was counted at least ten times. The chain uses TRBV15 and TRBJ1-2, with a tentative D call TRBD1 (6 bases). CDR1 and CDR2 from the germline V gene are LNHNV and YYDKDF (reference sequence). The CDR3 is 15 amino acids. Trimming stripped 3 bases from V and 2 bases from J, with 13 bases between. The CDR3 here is CATSSGDNLNYGYTF. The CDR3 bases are TGTGCCACCAGCAGTGGGGACAACCTGAACTATGGCTACACCTTC.

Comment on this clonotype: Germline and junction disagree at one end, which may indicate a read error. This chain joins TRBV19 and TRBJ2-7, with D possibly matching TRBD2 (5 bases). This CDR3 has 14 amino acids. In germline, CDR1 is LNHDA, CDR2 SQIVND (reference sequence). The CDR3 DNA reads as TGTGCCAGTAGTATTGGGAGCCCCCTCTACGAGCTGTACTTC. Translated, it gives CASSIGSPLYELYF.

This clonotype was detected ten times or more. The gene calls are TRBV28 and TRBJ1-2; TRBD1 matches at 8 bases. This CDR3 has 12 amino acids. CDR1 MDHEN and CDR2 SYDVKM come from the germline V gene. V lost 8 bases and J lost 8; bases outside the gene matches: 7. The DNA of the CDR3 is TGTGCCAGCGGACAGGGTTTAAGCGGCTACACCTTC. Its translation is CASGQGLSGYTF.

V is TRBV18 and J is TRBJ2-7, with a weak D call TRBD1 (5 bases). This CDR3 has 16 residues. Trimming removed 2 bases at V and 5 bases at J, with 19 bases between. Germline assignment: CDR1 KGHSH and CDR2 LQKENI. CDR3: CASSPGADRAQHEQYF. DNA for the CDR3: TGTGCCAGCTCACCAGGGGCCGATCGCGCCCAGCACGAGCAGTACTTC.

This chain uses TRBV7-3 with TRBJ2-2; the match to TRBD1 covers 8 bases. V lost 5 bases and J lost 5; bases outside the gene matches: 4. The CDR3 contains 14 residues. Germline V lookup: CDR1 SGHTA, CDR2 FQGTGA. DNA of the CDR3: TGTGCCAGCAGCACCACAGGGGGTACCGGGGAGCTGTTTTTT. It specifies CASSTTGGTGELFF.

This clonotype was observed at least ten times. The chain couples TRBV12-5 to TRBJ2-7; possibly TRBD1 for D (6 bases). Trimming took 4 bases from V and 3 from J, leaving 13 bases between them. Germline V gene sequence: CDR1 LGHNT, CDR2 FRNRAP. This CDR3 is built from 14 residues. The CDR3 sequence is CASGSRRGLYEQYF. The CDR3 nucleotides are TGTGCTAGTGGTTCCCGCAGGGGCCTCTACGAGCAGTACTTC. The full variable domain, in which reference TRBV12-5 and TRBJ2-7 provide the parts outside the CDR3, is DARVTQTPRHKVTEMGQEVTMRCQPILGHNTVFWYRQTMMQGLELLAYFRNRAPLDDSGMPKDRFSAEMPDATLATLKIQPSEPRDSAVYFCASGSRRGLYEQYFGPGTRLTVT.